This TCR beta chain was sequenced during a study of blood T cell repertoires in COVID-19. The table came from immunoSEQ multiplex PCR; TCRdb's copy has only in-frame clones and leaves some out. The sample holds about 120,000 clones; 75% to 85% are singletons and the top ten take about 3.8%. Source material: peripheral blood. The source of this sequence is a woman between 50 and 59 years old with acute or convalescent COVID-19.

CDR3 amino acids: CASRPSGGEGNTIYF. The DNA of the CDR3 is TGTGCCAGCAGACCCTCAGGGGGTGAAGGAAACACCATATATTTT. The gene calls are TRBV9 and TRBJ1-3; TRBD1 agrees at 7 bases. The length of the CDR3 is 15 residues. J was trimmed by 4 bases and V by 5 bases; bases with no gene match: 9. From germline, CDR1 is SGDLS and CDR2 YYNGEE.